These 26 T cell receptor beta chains came from one sample sequenced in a study of T cell repertoires in cytomegalovirus infection. TCRdb itself ran the reads through MiXCR, one entry per CDR3 protein. Here the sample spans roughly 46,000 distinct CDR3 sequences, around 20% being singletons. For these receptors, no antigen is known. The specimen sequenced was PBMCs, sequenced either directly or after in vitro stimulation (not recorded which). These receptors came from a human donor in good health (CMV status not recorded). Some clones in this sample may be carry-over from other donors' samples.

This clonotype was observed at least ten times. The chain has TRBV7-2 and TRBJ2-1; the D gene is possibly TRBD2 (6 bases). The CDR3 is 15 amino acids. Germline V gene sequence: CDR1 SGHTA, CDR2 FQGNSA. Trimming cost V 3 bases and J 2 bases, with 11 bases left between them. Here the CDR3 DNA reads TGTGCCAGCAGCTTTAGCGGAACGACCTACAATGAGCAGTTCTTC. It translates to CASSFSGTTYNEQFF.

The chain joins TRBV2 to TRBJ1-3; D not certain. Per germline, CDR1 SNHLY and CDR2 FYNNEI. V lost 3 bases and J lost 5, with 11 bases in between. This CDR3 spans 14 amino acids. CDR3 nucleotides: TGTGCCAGCAGTGACTCGGTTTTCAGAAACACCATATATTTT. This encodes CASSDSVFRNTIYF.

This rearrangement joins TRBV7-8 to TRBJ2-1; 7 positions agree with TRBD1. The CDR3 totals 15 residues. V trimming: 5 bases; J trimming: 8 bases; junction bases outside the gene matches: 12. Per the germline V gene, CDR1 is SGHVS and CDR2 is FQNEAQ. The CDR3 bases are TGTGCCAGCAGCCCCCACAGGGGCCCTAAGGATGAGCAGTTCTTC. Its protein is CASSPHRGPKDEQFF.

This chain uses TRBV4-1 with TRBJ1-2; 10 bases map to TRBD1. Germline CDR1 is MGHRA and CDR2 is YSYEKL. Trimming cost V 4 bases and J 2 bases; bases outside gene matches: 4. The CDR3 consists of 15 residues. The CDR3 coding sequence is TGCGCCAGCAGCCGCCCGGGACAGGGGAACTATGGCTACACCTTC. Its protein is CASSRPGQGNYGYTF.

The genes are TRBV2 and TRBJ1-4, with D tentatively TRBD1 (6 bases). CDR3 length: 14 amino acids. In germline, CDR1 is SNHLY, CDR2 FYNNEI. Trimming removed 7 bases from V and 8 bases from J, with 17 bases in between. DNA for the CDR3: TGTGCCAGCAATGAGGGGGAATATAACGAAAAACTGTTTTTT. It encodes CASNEGEYNEKLFF.

This clonotype was observed many times. CDR3 in amino acids: CASGSTGSGANVLTF. CDR3 bases: TGTGCCAGCGGCTCGACAGGGTCTGGGGCCAACGTCCTGACTTTC. V is TRBV6-2 or TRBV6-3 and J is TRBJ2-6, with 7 bases fitting TRBD1. V dropped 8 bases and J dropped 1; count of bases not matched to a gene: 5. The CDR3 contains 15 residues. CDR1 MNHEY and CDR2 SVGEGT come from the germline V gene.

This clonotype appeared many times. The rearrangement joins TRBV4-3 to TRBJ2-3; 8 nucleotides agree with TRBD2. Germline CDR1 LGHNA, CDR2 YSLEER. The CDR3 has 18 residues. The V and J ends lost 0 bases and 0 bases, in that order; junction bases with no gene match: 8. CDR3: CASSQDRVSSGSTDTQYF. The DNA for the CDR3 is TGCGCCAGCAGCCAAGATCGGGTTTCTAGCGGGAGCACAGATACGCAGTATTTT.

Ten or more counts support this clonotype. The chain uses TRBV2 and TRBJ2-3; D remains ambiguous. The CDR3 extends over 11 amino acids. Trimming cost V 8 bases and J 4 bases, with 7 bases left between them. CDR1 and CDR2 from the germline V gene are SNHLY and FYNNEI. Here the CDR3 reads CASSYSDTQYF. In DNA, the CDR3 is TGTGCCAGCTCATACTCAGATACGCAGTATTTT.

In its sample, this clonotype was seen many times. This chain connects TRBV29-1 to TRBJ2-5, with D perhaps TRBD2 (5 bases). CDR3 size: 20 residues. Trimming took off 8 bases at V and 7 bases at J, with 41 bases between the two ends. CDR1 and CDR2 (germline): SQVTM, ANQGSEA. CDR3 residues: CSTDEFLLRGARLGVGTQYF. CDR3 bases: TGCAGCACCGACGAATTCTTACTCCGGGGTGCCCGCCTAGGAGTCGGGACCCAGTACTTC.

In regard to this clonotype: The DNA is omitted, as the CDR3 cannot be located on it reliably, and the CDR3 follows TCRdb's listing. This rearrangement joins TRBV7-5 to TRBJ2-7. TRBV7-5 is flagged as a pseudogene. The CDR3 totals 19 residues, both ends included. CDR3 protein: CISVSEAPVVGGIIAEQYF.

This clonotype came up many times. This sequence joins TRBV12-3 or TRBV12-4 and TRBJ1-2; D ambiguous. CDR3 size: 12 residues. V shed 5 bases and J shed 7 bases, with 11 bases lying between them. The CDR3 nucleotides are TGTGCCAGCAGTCCGCGTCCCGGTGGCTACACCTTC. This gives the protein CASSPRPGGYTF.

Only a few counts were recorded for this clonotype. The rearrangement joins TRBV5-1 to TRBJ2-3; 8 nucleotides agree with TRBD2. V trimming: 3 bases; J trimming: 4 bases; junction bases outside the gene matches: 13. Germline assignment: CDR1 SGHRS and CDR2 YFSETQ. This CDR3 has 17 amino acids. As DNA, the CDR3 is TGCGCCAGCAGCTCCGGAACGGGGGGGCAATTTTCAGATACGCAGTATTTT. Translated: CASSSGTGGQFSDTQYF.

This clonotype has a count of ten or more. The chain employs TRBV7-6 and TRBJ2-5; D is unresolved. CDR1 and CDR2 (germline): SGHVS, FNYEAQ. The CDR3 covers 16 residues. The V gene lost 6 bases and the J gene lost 1 base, with 18 bases spanning the gap. CDR3 in amino acids: CASSSQVLEGQETQYF. The CDR3 bases are TGTGCCAGCAGTTCCCAAGTCTTAGAAGGCCAAGAGACCCAGTACTTC.

With respect to this clonotype: Germline is not matched at one junction end, which may reflect a read error. The rearrangement uses TRBV5-8 and TRBJ2-3, with 13 bases fitting TRBD2. There are 18 residues in the CDR3. CDR1 SGHTS and CDR2 YDEGEE come from the germline V gene. CDR3 residues: CANSPRTSGGGFTDTQYF. The CDR3 DNA reads as TGTGCCAACAGCCCACGGACTAGCGGGGGAGGTTTCACAGATACGCAGTATTTT.

The sample holds many counts of this clonotype. The chain recombines TRBV7-2 with TRBJ1-5; D may be TRBD1 (5 bases). This CDR3 has 15 amino acids. V was cut by 5 bases and J by 6 bases, with 17 bases left in between. Germline loops: CDR1 SGHTA, CDR2 FQGNSA. CDR3 in DNA: TGTGCCAGCAGCCCATCCACAGGTAACCGTCAGCCCCAGCATTTT. As protein: CASSPSTGNRQPQHF.

This clonotype was recorded a few times. V is TRBV12-3 or TRBV12-4 and J is TRBJ2-1; unclear D gene. The CDR3 extends over 11 amino acids. V lost 6 bases to trimming and J lost 14 bases, with 14 bases between them. CDR3: CASSRTGTKFF. For the CDR3, the DNA is TGTGCCAGCAGCCGGACCGGCACTAAGTTCTTC.

As to this clonotype: This sequence may be a read error, since a much larger clone differs from it by one base. The chain is built from TRBV7-2 and TRBJ2-7; TRBD2 aligns across 8 bases. V lost 6 bases to trimming and J lost 0 bases; unmatched junction nucleotides: 7. The CDR3 is made up of 15 amino acids. The germline CDR1 and CDR2 sequences are SGHTA and FQGNSA. The CDR3: CASSPGGTSSYEQYF. CDR3 DNA: TGTGCCAGCAGTCCGGGAGGGACAAGCTCCTACGAGCAGTACTTC.

The rearrangement links TRBV2 to TRBJ1-6; D uncertain. Germline loops: CDR1 SNHLY, CDR2 FYNNEI. Trimming left V 6 bases short and J 1 base short, with 4 bases between. CDR3 length: 13 residues. CDR3 protein: CASRGSYNSPLHF. As DNA, the CDR3 is TGTGCCAGCAGGGGTTCCTATAATTCACCCCTCCACTTT.

This clonotype was seen ten or more times. The CDR3 DNA sequence: TGTGCCAGCTGGCTCTACGAGCAGTACTTC. Its protein product is CASWLYEQYF. The chain has TRBV7-2 and TRBJ2-7; D not resolved. CDR1 and CDR2 (germline): SGHTA, FQGNSA. V lost 8 bases, J lost 3 bases, and 5 bases lay in between. The CDR3 is 10 residues long. Full variable domain (outside the CDR3, taken from reference TRBV7-2 and TRBJ2-7): GAGVSQSPSNKVTEKGKDVELRCDPISGHTALYWYRQSLGQGLEFLIYFQGNSAPDKSGLPSDRFSAERTGGSVSTLTIQRTQQEDSAVYLCASWLYEQYFGPGTRLTVT.

At least ten counts were recorded for this clonotype. The chain links TRBV7-2 to TRBJ2-3; tentatively, D is TRBD1 or TRBD2 (5 bases each). This CDR3 contains 13 residues. Germline V gives CDR1 SGHTA, CDR2 FQGNSA. Trimming stripped 3 bases from V and 3 bases from J, with 7 bases between. CDR3: CASSLGETDTQYF. The CDR3 DNA sequence: TGTGCCAGCAGCTTGGGGGAGACAGATACGCAGTATTTT.

This clonotype was counted a few times. The rearrangement links TRBV6-6 to TRBJ2-5; D remains unclear. Trimming pared 6 bases from V and 5 bases from J, leaving 16 bases between. The CDR3 is made up of 14 amino acids. Germline CDR1 and CDR2: MNHNY and SVGAGI (reference sequence). The CDR3 sequence is CASRAWDLAETQYF. In nucleotides, the CDR3 is TGTGCCAGCAGAGCATGGGATCTTGCGGAGACCCAGTACTTC.

Concerning this clonotype: With a much larger clone just one base away, this may be a read error. This sequence joins TRBV7-2 and TRBJ1-2; D perhaps matches TRBD1 (5 bases). The CDR3 totals 14 residues. Germline CDR1 is SGHTA and CDR2 is FQGNSA. CDR3 sequence reads: CGSSTLGGNYGYTF. CDR3 DNA sequence: TGTGGCAGCAGCACCCTCGGGGGGAACTATGGCTACACCTTC.

There are a few counts of this clonotype. The chain is built from TRBV18 and TRBJ2-2; no definite D call. Trimming cost V 6 bases and J 0 bases, with 11 bases left between them. The CDR3 covers 15 residues. In germline, CDR1 is KGHSH, CDR2 LQKENI. As DNA, the CDR3 is TGTGCCAGCTCGCGACAAGACGCGAACACCGGGGAGCTGTTTTTT. This encodes CASSRQDANTGELFF.

In this sample, this clonotype turned up many times. The chain carries TRBV7-2 and TRBJ2-5; no reliable D call. In germline, CDR1 is SGHTA, CDR2 FQGNSA. The V and J ends lost 4 bases and 0 bases respectively, with 6 bases between them. This CDR3 region has 13 residues. The CDR3 sequence is CASSSMYQETQYF. DNA of the CDR3: TGTGCCAGCAGCTCCATGTACCAAGAGACCCAGTACTTC. Combining the CDR3 with reference TRBV7-2 and TRBJ2-5 gives the whole variable domain GAGVSQSPSNKVTEKGKDVELRCDPISGHTALYWYRQSLGQGLEFLIYFQGNSAPDKSGLPSDRFSAERTGGSVSTLTIQRTQQEDSAVYLCASSSMYQETQYFGPGTRLLVL.

The chain uses TRBV18 and TRBJ2-5, with D possibly being TRBD1 (5 bases). Germline V gene lookup returns CDR1 KGHSH and CDR2 LQKENI. This CDR3 has 15 amino acids. Trimming shortened V by 3 bases and J by 5 bases, and 16 bases separated the two germline ends. CDR3 sequence reads: CASSPQLGAGETQYF. The DNA of the CDR3 is TGTGCCAGCTCACCCCAGCTCGGCGCAGGGGAGACCCAGTACTTC.

V and J are TRBV29-1 and TRBJ1-1; 7 positions match TRBD1. The length of the CDR3 is 13 residues. The trim removed 6 bases at V and 2 bases at J, leaving 6 bases unmatched. From germline, CDR1 is SQVTM and CDR2 ANQGSEA. CDR3 DNA sequence: TGCAGCGTCCAGGGGGGCCTAAACACTGAAGCTTTCTTT. It specifies CSVQGGLNTEAFF.